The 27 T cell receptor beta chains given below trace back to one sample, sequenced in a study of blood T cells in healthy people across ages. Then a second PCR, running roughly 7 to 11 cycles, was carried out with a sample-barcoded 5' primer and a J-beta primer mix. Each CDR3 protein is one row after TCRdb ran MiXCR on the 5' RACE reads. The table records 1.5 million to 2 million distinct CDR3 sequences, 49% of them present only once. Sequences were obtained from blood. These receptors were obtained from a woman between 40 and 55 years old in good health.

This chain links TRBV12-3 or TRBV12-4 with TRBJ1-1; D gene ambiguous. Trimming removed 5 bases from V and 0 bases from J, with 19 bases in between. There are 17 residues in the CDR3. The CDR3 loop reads CASSPMRIGNMNTEAFF. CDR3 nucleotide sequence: TGTGCCAGCAGTCCCATGCGGATAGGGAACATGAACACTGAAGCTTTCTTT.

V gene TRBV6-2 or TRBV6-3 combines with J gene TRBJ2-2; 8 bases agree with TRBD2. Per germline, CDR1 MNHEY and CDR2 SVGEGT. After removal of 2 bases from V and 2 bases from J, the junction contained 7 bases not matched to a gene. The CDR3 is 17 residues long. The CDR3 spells CASSYEAGGPNTGELFF. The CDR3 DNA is TGTGCCAGCAGTTACGAGGCGGGGGGCCCAAACACCGGGGAGCTGTTTTTT.

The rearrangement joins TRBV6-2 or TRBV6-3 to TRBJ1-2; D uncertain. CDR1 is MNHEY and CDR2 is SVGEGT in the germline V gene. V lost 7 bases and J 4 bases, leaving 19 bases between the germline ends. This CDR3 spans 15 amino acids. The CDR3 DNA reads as TGTGCCAGCATCCGCTCGGGAGGGTCGAGCTATGGCTACACCTTC. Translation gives CASIRSGGSSYGYTF.

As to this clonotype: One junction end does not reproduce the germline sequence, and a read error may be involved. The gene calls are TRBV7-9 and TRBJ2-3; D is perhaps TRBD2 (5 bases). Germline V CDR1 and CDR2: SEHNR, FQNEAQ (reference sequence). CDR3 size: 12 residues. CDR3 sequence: CASSLELGGQYF. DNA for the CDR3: TGTGCCAGCAGTTTAGAGCTAGGAGGGCAGTATTTT. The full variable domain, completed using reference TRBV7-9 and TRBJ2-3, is DTGVSQNPRHKITKRGQNVTFRCDPISEHNRLYWYRQTLGQGPEFLTYFQNEAQLEKSRLLSDRFSAERPKGSFSTLEIQRTEQGDSAMYLCASSLELGGQYFGPGTRLTVL.

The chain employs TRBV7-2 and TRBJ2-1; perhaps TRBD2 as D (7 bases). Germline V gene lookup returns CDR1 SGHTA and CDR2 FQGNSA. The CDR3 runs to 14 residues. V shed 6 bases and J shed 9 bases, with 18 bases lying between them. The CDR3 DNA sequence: TGTGCCAGCAGGGGAGGGGGGGCAGTCTCTGAGCAGTTCTTC. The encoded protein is CASRGGGAVSEQFF.

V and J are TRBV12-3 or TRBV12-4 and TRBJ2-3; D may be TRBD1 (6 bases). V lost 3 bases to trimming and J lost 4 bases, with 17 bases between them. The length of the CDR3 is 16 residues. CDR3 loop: CASSLGDTLRSDTQYF. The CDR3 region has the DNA TGTGCCAGCAGTTTGGGGGACACCCTGAGATCAGATACGCAGTATTTT.

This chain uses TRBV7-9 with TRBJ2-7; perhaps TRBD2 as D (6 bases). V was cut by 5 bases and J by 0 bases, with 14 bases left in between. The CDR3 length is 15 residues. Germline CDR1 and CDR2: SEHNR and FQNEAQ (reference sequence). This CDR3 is CASSRGGDPSYEQYF. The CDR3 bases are TGTGCCAGCAGCCGAGGAGGGGATCCCTCCTACGAGCAGTACTTC. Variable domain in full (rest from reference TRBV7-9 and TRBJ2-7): DTGVSQNPRHKITKRGQNVTFRCDPISEHNRLYWYRQTLGQGPEFLTYFQNEAQLEKSRLLSDRFSAERPKGSFSTLEIQRTEQGDSAMYLCASSRGGDPSYEQYFGPGTRLTVT.

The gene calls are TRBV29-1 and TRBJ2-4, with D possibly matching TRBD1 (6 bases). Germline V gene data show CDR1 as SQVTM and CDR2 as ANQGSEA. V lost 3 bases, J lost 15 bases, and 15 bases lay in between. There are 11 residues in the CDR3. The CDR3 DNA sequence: TGCAGCGTTGAGTTCGGGACACGAAGGTACTTC. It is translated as CSVEFGTRRYF.

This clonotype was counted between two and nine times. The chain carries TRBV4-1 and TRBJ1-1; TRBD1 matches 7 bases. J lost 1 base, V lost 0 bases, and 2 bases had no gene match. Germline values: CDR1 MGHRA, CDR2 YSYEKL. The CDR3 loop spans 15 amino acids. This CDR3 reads CASSQDGTENTEAFF. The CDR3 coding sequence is TGCGCCAGCAGCCAAGATGGGACAGAGAACACTGAAGCTTTCTTT.

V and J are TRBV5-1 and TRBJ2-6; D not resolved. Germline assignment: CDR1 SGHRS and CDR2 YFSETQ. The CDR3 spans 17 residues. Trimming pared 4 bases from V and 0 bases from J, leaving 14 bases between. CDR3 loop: CASSERPEHSGANVLTF. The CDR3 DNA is TGCGCCAGCAGCGAGAGGCCGGAACACTCTGGGGCCAACGTCCTGACTTTC.

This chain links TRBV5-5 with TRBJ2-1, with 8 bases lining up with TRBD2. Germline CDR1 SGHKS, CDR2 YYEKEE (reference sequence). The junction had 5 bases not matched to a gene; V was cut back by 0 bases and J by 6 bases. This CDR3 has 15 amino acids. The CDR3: CASSLEAGGANEQFF. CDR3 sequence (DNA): TGTGCCAGCAGCTTGGAGGCGGGGGGTGCCAATGAGCAGTTCTTC.

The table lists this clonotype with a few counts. CDR3 loop: CASSLRRGFEQFF. Here the CDR3 DNA reads TGTGCCAGCAGCCTTCGCAGGGGTTTCGAGCAGTTCTTC. This rearrangement joins TRBV7-2 to TRBJ2-1; tentatively, D is TRBD1 (6 bases). Trimming cost V 5 bases and J 10 bases, with 15 bases left between them. The CDR3 extends over 13 amino acids. CDR1 and CDR2 from the germline V gene are SGHTA and FQGNSA.

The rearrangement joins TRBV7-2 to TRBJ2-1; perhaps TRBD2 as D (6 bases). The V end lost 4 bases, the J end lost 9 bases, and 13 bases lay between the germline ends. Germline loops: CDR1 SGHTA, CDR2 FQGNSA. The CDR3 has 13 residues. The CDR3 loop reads CASSYRRGSEQFF. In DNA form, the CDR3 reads TGTGCCAGCAGCTATAGGCGGGGTAGTGAGCAGTTCTTC. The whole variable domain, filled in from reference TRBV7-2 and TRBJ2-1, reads GAGVSQSPSNKVTEKGKDVELRCDPISGHTALYWYRQSLGQGLEFLIYFQGNSAPDKSGLPSDRFSAERTGGSVSTLTIQRTQQEDSAVYLCASSYRRGSEQFFGPGTRLTVL.

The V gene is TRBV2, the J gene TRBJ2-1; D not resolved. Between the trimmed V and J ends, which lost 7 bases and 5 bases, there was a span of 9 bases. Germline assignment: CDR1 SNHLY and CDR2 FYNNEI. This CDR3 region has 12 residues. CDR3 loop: CASTYSHNEQFF. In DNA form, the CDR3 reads TGTGCCAGCACTTACAGCCACAATGAGCAGTTCTTC.

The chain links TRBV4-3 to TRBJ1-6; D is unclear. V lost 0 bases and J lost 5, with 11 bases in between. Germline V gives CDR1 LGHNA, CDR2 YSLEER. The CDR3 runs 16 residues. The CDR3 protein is CASSQDGAGNNSPLHF. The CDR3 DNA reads TGCGCCAGCAGCCAAGATGGAGCGGGGAATAATTCACCCCTCCACTTT.

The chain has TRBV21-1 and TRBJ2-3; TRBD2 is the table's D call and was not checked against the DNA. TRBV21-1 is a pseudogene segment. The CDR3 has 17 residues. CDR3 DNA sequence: TGTGCCAGCACCCTCTCACCAACTAGCGGTTGCACAGATACGCAGTATTTT. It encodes CASTLSPTSGCTDTQYF.

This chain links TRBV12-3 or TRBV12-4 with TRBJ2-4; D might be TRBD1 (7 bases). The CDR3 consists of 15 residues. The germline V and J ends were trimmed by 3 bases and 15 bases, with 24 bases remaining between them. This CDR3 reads CASSLEGAGQETRYF. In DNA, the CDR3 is TGTGCCAGCAGTTTGGAGGGGGCAGGGCAAGAGACCCGGTACTTC.

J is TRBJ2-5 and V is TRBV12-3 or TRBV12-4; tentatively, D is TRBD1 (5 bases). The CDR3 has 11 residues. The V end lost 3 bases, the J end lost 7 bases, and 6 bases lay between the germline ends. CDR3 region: CASSFTGTQYF. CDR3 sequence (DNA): TGTGCCAGCAGTTTTACAGGGACCCAGTACTTC.

CDR3 DNA sequence: TGCAGCGTTGAGGTGGTCACAGGGGGCTACAATGAGCAGTACTTC. This encodes CSVEVVTGGYNEQYF. V and J are TRBV29-1 and TRBJ2-1; 9 nucleotides agree with TRBD1. The DNA end favors TRBJ2-7, so the J call may be wrong. This CDR3 region has 15 residues. The V gene's germline CDR1 is SQVTM and CDR2 ANQGSEA.

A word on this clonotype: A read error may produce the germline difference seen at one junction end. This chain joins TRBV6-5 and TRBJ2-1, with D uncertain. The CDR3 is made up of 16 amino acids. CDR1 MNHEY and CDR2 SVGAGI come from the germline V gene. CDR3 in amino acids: CASSYMGLHKENAQFF. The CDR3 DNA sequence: TGTGCCAGCAGTTATATGGGCCTGCATAAGGAGAATGCGCAGTTCTTC.

The CDR3 DNA sequence: TGCAGTGCTAGTCCCAGGGGGCCGGCCTACGAGCAGTACTTC. It translates to CSASPRGPAYEQYF. This chain links TRBV20-1 with TRBJ2-7; 8 nucleotides agree with TRBD1. The length of the CDR3 is 14 residues. Trimming removed 3 bases from V and 2 bases from J; junction bases left unmatched: 6. From germline, CDR1 is DFQATT and CDR2 SNEGSKA (reference sequence).

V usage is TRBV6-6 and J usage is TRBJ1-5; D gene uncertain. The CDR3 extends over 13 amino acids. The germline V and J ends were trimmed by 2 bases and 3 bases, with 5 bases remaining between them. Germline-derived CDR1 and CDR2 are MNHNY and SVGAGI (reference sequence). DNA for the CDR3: TGTGCCAGCAGTTACGAACTCAATCAGCCCCAGCATTTT. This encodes CASSYELNQPQHF.

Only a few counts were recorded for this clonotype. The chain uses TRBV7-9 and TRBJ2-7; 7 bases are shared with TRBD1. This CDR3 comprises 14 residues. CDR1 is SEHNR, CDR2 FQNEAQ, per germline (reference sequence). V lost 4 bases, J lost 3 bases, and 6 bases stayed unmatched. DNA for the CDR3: TGTGCCAGCAGCTCCCCGGGACAGCGCTACGAGCAGTACTTC. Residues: CASSSPGQRYEQYF.

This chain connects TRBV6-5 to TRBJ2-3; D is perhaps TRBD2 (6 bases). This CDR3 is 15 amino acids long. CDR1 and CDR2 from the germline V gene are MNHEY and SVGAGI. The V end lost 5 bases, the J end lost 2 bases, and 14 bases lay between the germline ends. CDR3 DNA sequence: TGTGCCAGCAGTGGACGGGGACTCAACACAGATACGCAGTATTTT. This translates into CASSGRGLNTDTQYF.

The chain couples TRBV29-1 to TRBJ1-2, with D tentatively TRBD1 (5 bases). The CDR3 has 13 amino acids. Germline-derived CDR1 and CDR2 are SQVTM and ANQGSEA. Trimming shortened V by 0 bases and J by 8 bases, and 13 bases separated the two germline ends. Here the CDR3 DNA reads TGCAGCGTTGAAGATCCGGAAGGGGAAGGCTACACCTTC. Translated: CSVEDPEGEGYTF.

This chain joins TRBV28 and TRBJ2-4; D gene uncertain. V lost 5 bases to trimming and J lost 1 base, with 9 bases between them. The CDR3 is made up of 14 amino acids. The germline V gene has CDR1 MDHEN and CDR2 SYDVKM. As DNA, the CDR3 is TGTGCCAGCAGTCTGCCGATGGCCAAAAACATTCAGTACTTC. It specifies CASSLPMAKNIQYF.

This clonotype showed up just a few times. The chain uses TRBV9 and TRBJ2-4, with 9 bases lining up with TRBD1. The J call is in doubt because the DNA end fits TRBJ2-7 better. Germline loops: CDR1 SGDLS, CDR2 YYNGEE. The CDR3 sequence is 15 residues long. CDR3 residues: CASSVGGQGLLEQYF. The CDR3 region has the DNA TGTGCCAGCAGCGTAGGTGGACAGGGGTTACTCGAGCAGTACTTC.